The 10 T cell receptor beta chains below come from one sample, sequenced in a study of blood T cells in healthy people across ages. Combining a sample-barcoded 5' primer with a J-beta primer mix, a second PCR ran for about 6 to 12 cycles. Each CDR3 protein is one row after TCRdb ran MiXCR on the 5' RACE reads. The data contain about 1.4 million distinct CDR3 sequences, 55% to 75% of them singletons. The sample was blood. The source of these receptors is a man aged 18-30 years in good health.

V is TRBV6-5 and J is TRBJ1-2; unclear D gene. CDR1 is MNHEY, CDR2 SVGAGI, per germline. This CDR3 contains 17 residues. Trimming stripped 7 bases from V and 4 bases from J, with 25 bases between. The CDR3 bases are TGTGCCAGCATTATGGGCCCAAAACCCCTAGAGGGCTATGGCTACACCTTC. It specifies CASIMGPKPLEGYGYTF.

The J gene is TRBJ2-7, the V gene TRBV27, with 7 bases matching TRBD1. Unmatched junction bases numbered 8, after V lost 6 bases and J lost 3 bases. CDR3 length: 14 residues. The germline gives CDR1 MNHEY, CDR2 SMNVEV (reference sequence). This CDR3 is CASRTGEMNYEQYF. For the CDR3, the DNA is TGTGCCAGCAGAACAGGGGAGATGAACTACGAGCAGTACTTC.

This clonotype came up a few times. The chain is built from TRBV3-1 and TRBJ2-5; 11 nucleotides match TRBD2. The tail of the sequence fits TRBJ2-7 better, so the J call may be wrong. The CDR3 runs to 16 residues. The germline gives CDR1 LGHDT, CDR2 YNNKEL (reference sequence). CDR3 sequence (DNA): TGTGCCAGCAGCTCGATTACTAGCGGGAGAGTTTACGAGCAGTACTTC. It yields the protein CASSSITSGRVYEQYF.

The chain carries TRBV9 and TRBJ2-1; 11 bases align to TRBD1. Trimming at V came to 2 bases and at J to 4 bases, leaving 5 bases not matched to a gene. Germline loops: CDR1 SGDLS, CDR2 YYNGEE. This CDR3 has 16 amino acids. CDR3 coding DNA: TGTGCCAGCAGCGTGGGGGACAGGGGGATTTACAATGAGCAGTTCTTC. It encodes CASSVGDRGIYNEQFF.

The rearrangement links TRBV5-5 to TRBJ1-1; D is unresolved. V was shortened by 4 bases and J by 7 bases, with 14 bases between the two germline ends. Germline V gene sequence: CDR1 SGHKS, CDR2 YYEKEE (reference sequence). This CDR3 has 13 residues. The CDR3: CASSPIDRHEAFF. The CDR3 region has the DNA TGTGCCAGCAGCCCCATAGATAGACATGAAGCTTTCTTT. Combining the CDR3 with reference TRBV5-5 and TRBJ1-1 gives the whole variable domain DAGVTQSPTHLIKTRGQQVTLRCSPISGHKSVSWYQQVLGQGPQFIFQYYEKEERGRGNFPDRFSARQFPNYSSELNVNALLLGDSALYLCASSPIDRHEAFFGQGTRLTVV.

V and J are TRBV7-2 and TRBJ1-2, with D perhaps matching TRBD1 (6 bases). Germline CDR1 is SGHTA and CDR2 is FQGNSA. Between the trimmed V and J ends, which lost 6 bases and 7 bases, there was a span of 15 bases. The CDR3 covers 13 residues. CDR3 DNA: TGTGCCAGCAGTACAGGGCCAGAGTCTGGCTACACCTTC. Its translation is CASSTGPESGYTF.

The chain has TRBV27 and TRBJ1-2; D not resolved. Trimming cost V 8 bases and J 4 bases, with 14 bases left between them. From germline, CDR1 is MNHEY and CDR2 SMNVEV (reference sequence). This CDR3 comprises 13 residues. The CDR3 sequence is CASARAGPYGYTF. The CDR3 DNA is TGTGCCAGCGCCCGGGCAGGCCCCTATGGCTACACCTTC.

The V and J genes are TRBV9 and TRBJ2-2, with a tentative D call TRBD1 (6 bases). The CDR3 has 17 residues. V lost 0 bases and J lost 8, with 20 bases in between. Germline V gene data show CDR1 as SGDLS and CDR2 as YYNGEE. CDR3 residues: CASSVGPGAPSVGELFF. The CDR3 coding sequence is TGTGCCAGCAGCGTAGGCCCAGGGGCACCTTCAGTGGGGGAGCTGTTTTTT.

The rearrangement joins TRBV25-1 to TRBJ2-2, with 8 nucleotides matching TRBD1. The CDR3 contains 17 residues. Trimming at V came to 4 bases and at J to 1 base, leaving 8 bases not matched to a gene. Germline V gives CDR1 MGHDK, CDR2 SYGVNS. CDR3 nucleotides: TGTGCCAGCAGTGGGCGGACAGGGAACAAGAACACCGGGGAGCTGTTTTTT. It codes for CASSGRTGNKNTGELFF.

The rearrangement uses TRBV9 and TRBJ2-7; D is possibly TRBD1 (6 bases). Trimming took 0 bases from V and 5 from J, leaving 15 bases between them. CDR3 size: 15 residues. Germline CDR1 reads SGDLS; CDR2 reads YYNGEE. DNA of the CDR3: TGTGCCAGCAGCGTAGGAACAGGGTACCGTCACGAGCAGTACTTC. This sequence encodes CASSVGTGYRHEQYF. The full variable domain, completed using reference TRBV9 and TRBJ2-7, is DSGVTQTPKHLITATGQRVTLRCSPRSGDLSVYWYQQSLDQGLQFLIQYYNGEERAKGNILERFSAQQFPDLHSELNLSSLELGDSALYFCASSVGTGYRHEQYFGPGTRLTVT.